One sample yielded the 18 T cell receptor beta chains listed below, sequenced in a study of T-cell memory formation after mild COVID-19. Via MiXCR, TCRdb re-called the 5' RACE reads, giving one row per CDR3 protein. This sample yields about 360,000 distinct CDR3 sequences, of which roughly 13% are seen a single time; 20% to 25% belongs to the top ten. The sample was PBMCs or a T cell subset sorted from them (not recorded which). All receptors derive from a man between 18 and 29 years old who had mild COVID-19 (a few samples of this study predate the infection). Cell type and time point are not known.

This clonotype has at least ten counts. V is TRBV20-1 and J is TRBJ2-7; 11 bases are shared with TRBD2. The germline V gene encodes CDR1 DFQATT and CDR2 SNEGSKA (reference sequence). V shed 8 bases, J shed 7 bases, and the junction held 16 bases outside the gene matches. The CDR3 runs 15 residues. As DNA, the CDR3 is TGCAGTACCCCAGCCCCCCTAGCGGGGGGAGAGGAGCAGTACTTC. Translation: CSTPAPLAGGEEQYF.

The genes are TRBV11-2 and TRBJ1-2, with a tentative D call TRBD1 (5 bases). The CDR3 consists of 15 residues. V lost 5 bases to trimming and J lost 4 bases, with 17 bases between them. Germline assignment: CDR1 SGHAT and CDR2 FQNNGV. The CDR3 DNA is TGTGCCAGCAGCCCATCGGGGGTCTGGGGCTATGGCTACACCTTC. Encoded protein: CASSPSGVWGYGYTF.

The chain has TRBV20-1 and TRBJ1-1; 9 bases fit TRBD1. The junction had 9 bases not matched to a gene; V was cut back by 1 base and J by 3 bases. The length of the CDR3 is 16 residues. CDR1 and CDR2 (germline): DFQATT, SNEGSKA (reference sequence). The CDR3 DNA reads TGCAGTGCTAGAGGCGCCTCGGACAGGGGATACACTGAAGCTTTCTTT. Translation: CSARGASDRGYTEAFF.

The J gene is TRBJ1-2, the V gene TRBV13, with a possible D match to TRBD1 (5 bases). V shed 4 bases and J shed 7 bases, with 19 bases lying between them. The CDR3 totals 15 residues. Germline V gene data show CDR1 as PRHDT and CDR2 as FYEKMQ (reference sequence). CDR3 nucleotides: TGTGCCAGCAGCTCCGCCGAAGGAGGGGAGGTTGGCTACACCTTC. Translation: CASSSAEGGEVGYTF.

The chain carries TRBV5-1 and TRBJ1-6; D is undetermined. CDR1 and CDR2 (germline): SGHRS, YFSETQ. The CDR3 consists of 15 residues. Trimming shortened V by 4 bases and J by 6 bases, and 14 bases separated the two germline ends. The CDR3 is CASSLAVPPNSPLHF. CDR3 nucleotide sequence: TGCGCCAGCAGCCTCGCCGTTCCCCCTAATTCACCCCTCCACTTT. Complete variable domain (other parts from reference TRBV5-1 and TRBJ1-6): KAGVTQTPRYLIKTRGQQVTLSCSPISGHRSVSWYQQTPGQGLQFLFEYFSETQRNKGNFPGRFSGRQFSNSRSEMNVSTLELGDSALYLCASSLAVPPNSPLHFGNGTRLTVT.

This chain's CDR3 is CATSREFRGGGDTQYF. The DNA for the CDR3 is TGTGCCACCAGCAGAGAGTTTAGAGGGGGCGGAGATACGCAGTATTTT. The chain uses TRBV15 and TRBJ2-3; 7 bases line up with TRBD1. The CDR3 runs to 16 residues. V gave up 0 bases and J gave up 5 bases; unmatched junction bases: 8. From germline, CDR1 is LNHNV and CDR2 YYDKDF (reference sequence).

Many counts were recorded for this clonotype. The chain employs TRBV12-3 or TRBV12-4 and TRBJ2-7; D unclear. V was shortened by 4 bases and J by 2 bases, with 12 bases between the two germline ends. The CDR3 spans 14 residues. The CDR3 here is CASSYRRQAYEQYF. CDR3 DNA: TGTGCCAGCAGTTATCGTCGGCAGGCCTACGAGCAGTACTTC.

The sample holds a few counts of this clonotype. CDR3 sequence (DNA): TGCGCCAGCAGCCGCCTGGGTGGACACCCCCGAGGGCATCAGCCCCAGCATTTT. Translation: CASSRLGGHPRGHQPQHF. V and J are TRBV10-2 and TRBJ1-5, with D possibly matching TRBD1 (5 bases). The CDR3 sequence is 18 residues long. V lost 6 bases, J lost 5 bases, and 26 bases lay in between. CDR1 is WSHSY, CDR2 SAAADI, per germline.

The rearrangement joins TRBV7-2 to TRBJ2-2; possibly TRBD2 for D (5 bases). Germline lookup yields CDR1 SGHTA and CDR2 FQGNSA. Between the trimmed V and J ends, which lost 3 bases and 8 bases, there was a span of 7 bases. CDR3 size: 12 residues. CDR3 region: CASSFREGELFF. The DNA of the CDR3 is TGTGCCAGCAGCTTTAGGGAGGGGGAGCTGTTTTTT.

This chain links TRBV13 with TRBJ2-7, with D uncertain. The CDR3 is 12 amino acids. The germline V gene encodes CDR1 PRHDT and CDR2 FYEKMQ (reference sequence). V dropped 2 bases and J dropped 7 bases, with 9 bases sitting between them. CDR3 protein: CASSLSLGEQYV. DNA for the CDR3: TGTGCCAGCAGCTTAAGTCTGGGGGAGCAGTACGTC.

In its sample, this clonotype was seen a few times. The chain employs TRBV27 and TRBJ1-1, with unresolved D. This CDR3 is built from 14 residues. CDR1 is MNHEY, CDR2 SMNVEV, per germline (reference sequence). Trimming removed 6 bases at V and 0 bases at J, with 11 bases between. Written as DNA, the CDR3 is TGTGCCAGCAGCCCAGGACTGCTGAACACTGAAGCTTTCTTT. It translates to CASSPGLLNTEAFF.

A few counts support this clonotype. This chain connects TRBV7-9 to TRBJ2-5; TRBD1 aligns across 11 bases. The CDR3 is 15 amino acids. CDR1 and CDR2 (germline): SEHNR, FQNEAQ (reference sequence). Unmatched junction bases numbered 6, after V lost 5 bases and J lost 4 bases. CDR3 residues: CASSPAGTGGETQYF. The CDR3 coding sequence is TGTGCCAGCAGCCCTGCCGGGACAGGGGGAGAGACCCAGTACTTC.

V is TRBV6-2 or TRBV6-3 and J is TRBJ2-6; 8 bases align to TRBD2. Looked up from germline, CDR1 is MNHEY and CDR2 is SVGEGT. Germline trimming cut 2 bases from V and 4 bases from J; bases unmatched to any gene: 16. CDR3 length equals 20 residues. CDR3: CASSYNARGARTSGANVLTF. The CDR3 DNA sequence: TGTGCCAGCAGTTACAACGCGCGGGGGGCCCGCACGTCGGGGGCCAACGTCCTGACTTTC.

This clonotype came up a few times. The rearrangement joins TRBV3-1 to TRBJ1-2; tentative D call: TRBD1 (6 bases). This CDR3 has 13 residues. Germline V gives CDR1 LGHDT, CDR2 YNNKEL (reference sequence). The V end lost 3 bases, the J end lost 7 bases, and 12 bases lay between the germline ends. The CDR3: CASSHQGRRGYTF. The CDR3 DNA follows: TGTGCCAGCAGCCACCAGGGGAGGCGTGGCTACACCTTC.

This clonotype was picked up a small number of times. The CDR3 loop reads CASSESSGGRETQYF. In nucleotides, the CDR3 is TGCGCCAGCAGCGAATCTAGCGGGGGGCGGGAGACCCAGTACTTC. V gene TRBV4-1 combines with J gene TRBJ2-5, with 11 bases matching TRBD2. CDR1 is MGHRA, CDR2 YSYEKL, per germline. This CDR3 spans 15 amino acids. Trimming at V came to 5 bases and at J to 5 bases, leaving 7 bases not matched to a gene.

This clonotype has a handful of counts. The chain uses TRBV5-1 and TRBJ2-1; D call uncertain. V was shortened by 0 bases and J by 8 bases, with 15 bases between the two germline ends. Germline-derived CDR1 and CDR2 are SGHRS and YFSETQ. The CDR3 totals 15 residues. This CDR3 reads CASSLEESVFHEQFF. The CDR3 nucleotides are TGCGCCAGCAGCTTGGAGGAATCTGTCTTCCATGAGCAGTTCTTC.

This clonotype was seen many times. The chain uses TRBV29-1 and TRBJ2-3; weak D call: TRBD2 (6 bases). The germline gives CDR1 SQVTM, CDR2 ANQGSEA. The length of the CDR3 is 13 residues. V was cut by 4 bases and J by 4 bases, with 12 bases left in between. The CDR3 loop reads CSVVGWEADTQYF. DNA of the CDR3: TGCAGCGTTGTGGGCTGGGAGGCAGATACGCAGTATTTT.

CDR3 sequence (DNA): TGCAGTGTTAAGACGGGGGCGTATAACACTGAAGCTTTCTTT. Translation gives CSVKTGAYNTEAFF. The chain links TRBV20-1 to TRBJ1-1, with D possibly matching TRBD1 (6 bases). V lost 7 bases and J lost 2, with 17 bases in between. Looked up from germline, CDR1 is DFQATT and CDR2 is SNEGSKA (reference sequence). This CDR3 contains 14 residues.